Sequencing of this T cell receptor (beta chain) was carried out in a study of cytomegalovirus exposure and HLA in healthy donors. This CDR3 has 15 amino acids. CDR1 is SGHVS, CDR2 FNYEAQ, per germline. Trimming took off 3 bases at V and 7 bases at J, with 19 bases between the two ends. In the PCR, 60 Vbeta and 13 Jbeta primers were used. The repertoire was sequenced with immunoSEQ multiplex PCR; TCRdb's copy has only in-frame clones and lacks some. Of roughly 100,000 clones in the sample, 65% were seen once. The TCR comes from a man aged 25 to 45 in good health and CMV-seropositive. Sequenced: PBMCs. The chain joins TRBV7-6 to TRBJ2-7; D might be TRBD1 (5 bases). CDR3 sequence (DNA): TGTGCCAGCAGCTTGTCCCTTGGGGCAGCCGGGGAGCAGTACTTC. Protein: CASSLSLGAAGEQYF.